The 7 T cell receptor beta chains listed next were all sequenced from one sample in a study of blood T cell repertoires in COVID-19. TCRdb keeps only in-frame clones here, not all; method: immunoSEQ multiplex PCR. The sample shows approximately 220,000 clones, about four fifths of them seen only once. The sample comprised peripheral blood. Receptors were obtained from a woman over 75 with acute or convalescent COVID-19.

The chain employs TRBV12-5 and TRBJ2-7; D is ambiguous. The V gene's germline CDR1 is LGHNT and CDR2 FRNRAP. The ends were cut back, 0 bases at V and 4 bases at J, with 16 bases in the middle. This CDR3 is 16 amino acids long. CDR3 region: CASGLVRSQNRYEQYF. In nucleotides, the CDR3 is TGTGCTAGTGGTTTGGTACGGAGCCAAAATCGGTACGAGCAGTACTTC.

The rearrangement links TRBV4-1 to TRBJ2-3, with TRBD2 identical over 11 bases. The CDR3 is made up of 16 amino acids. V lost 2 bases to trimming and J lost 7 bases; unmatched junction nucleotides: 8. CDR1 MGHRA and CDR2 YSYEKL come from the germline V gene. In DNA, the CDR3 is TGCGCCAGCAGCCAACTAGATAGCGGGGGGGCAAATACGCAGTATTTT. This encodes CASSQLDSGGANTQYF.

The genes are TRBV7-2 and TRBJ1-2; TRBD1 matches at 7 bases. This CDR3 spans 14 amino acids. Germline V gives CDR1 SGHTA, CDR2 FQGNSA. J was trimmed by 2 bases and V by 6 bases; bases with no gene match: 6. The CDR3 loop reads CASSTGVGNYGYTF. CDR3 in DNA: TGTGCCAGCAGTACAGGGGTTGGGAACTATGGCTACACCTTC.

This clone was seen more than once but under ten times. V and J are TRBV5-5 and TRBJ1-1; tentative D call: TRBD1 (6 bases). V shed 2 bases and J shed 1 base, with 9 bases lying between them. CDR1 and CDR2 (germline): SGHKS, YYEKEE (reference sequence). The CDR3 runs 14 residues. CDR3 in amino acids: CASSFSGQNTEAFF. The CDR3 region has the DNA TGTGCCAGCAGCTTCTCGGGACAGAACACTGAAGCTTTCTTT. The full variable domain, with the rest looked up from reference TRBV5-5 and TRBJ1-1, is DAGVTQSPTHLIKTRGQQVTLRCSPISGHKSVSWYQQVLGQGPQFIFQYYEKEERGRGNFPDRFSARQFPNYSSELNVNALLLGDSALYLCASSFSGQNTEAFFGQGTRLTVV.

The chain joins TRBV6-5 to TRBJ1-5, with 11 nucleotides matching TRBD1. V shed 7 bases and J 6 bases; nucleotides not matched to a gene: 8. The length of the CDR3 is 15 residues. Germline lookup yields CDR1 MNHEY and CDR2 SVGAGI. The CDR3 is CASILDRGLSQPQHF. The CDR3 DNA sequence: TGTGCCAGCATCTTGGACAGGGGGCTTTCTCAGCCCCAGCATTTT.

V gene TRBV7-3 combines with J gene TRBJ1-3, with 7 bases identical to TRBD1. Germline assignment: CDR1 SGHTA and CDR2 FQGTGA. CDR3 length equals 16 residues. V lost 4 bases and J lost 4; bases outside the gene matches: 10. The CDR3, as DNA: TGTGCCAGCAGCTCCTCACCGACAGGGACGGGAAACACCATATATTTT. Encoded protein: CASSSSPTGTGNTIYF. Looking up the rest from reference TRBV7-3 and TRBJ1-3 gives the full variable domain: GAGVSQTPSNKVTEKGKYVELRCDPISGHTALYWYRQSLGQGPEFLIYFQGTGAADDSGLPNDRFFAVRPEGSVSTLKIQRTERGDSAVYLCASSSSPTGTGNTIYFGEGSWLTVV.

CDR3 loop: CASSYSGLDSYEQYF. Here the CDR3 DNA reads TGTGCCAGCAGTTACTCAGGACTTGACTCCTACGAGCAGTACTTC. The chain combines TRBV6-6 with TRBJ2-7; D might be TRBD2 (5 bases). V lost 0 bases, J lost 0 bases, and 9 bases lay in between. Germline CDR1 reads MNHNY; CDR2 reads SVGAGI (reference sequence). This CDR3 is 15 amino acids long.